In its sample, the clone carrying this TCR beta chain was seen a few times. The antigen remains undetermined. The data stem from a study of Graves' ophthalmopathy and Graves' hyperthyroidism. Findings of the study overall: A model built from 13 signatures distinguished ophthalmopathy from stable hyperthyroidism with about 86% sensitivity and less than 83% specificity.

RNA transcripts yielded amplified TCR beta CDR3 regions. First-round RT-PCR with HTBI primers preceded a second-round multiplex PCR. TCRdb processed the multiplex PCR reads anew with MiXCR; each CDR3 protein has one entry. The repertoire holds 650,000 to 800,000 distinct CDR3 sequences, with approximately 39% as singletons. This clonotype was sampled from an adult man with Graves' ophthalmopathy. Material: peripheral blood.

The CDR3 DNA is TGTGCCAGCAGTGAAGCTCGGGGATTGGCTGAAAAACTGTTTTTT. It codes for CASSEARGLAEKLFF. The chain joins TRBV6-1 to TRBJ1-4; D not resolved. V lost 0 bases and J 7 bases, leaving 12 bases between the germline ends. The CDR3 runs to 15 residues. Germline loops: CDR1 MNHNS, CDR2 SASEGT.